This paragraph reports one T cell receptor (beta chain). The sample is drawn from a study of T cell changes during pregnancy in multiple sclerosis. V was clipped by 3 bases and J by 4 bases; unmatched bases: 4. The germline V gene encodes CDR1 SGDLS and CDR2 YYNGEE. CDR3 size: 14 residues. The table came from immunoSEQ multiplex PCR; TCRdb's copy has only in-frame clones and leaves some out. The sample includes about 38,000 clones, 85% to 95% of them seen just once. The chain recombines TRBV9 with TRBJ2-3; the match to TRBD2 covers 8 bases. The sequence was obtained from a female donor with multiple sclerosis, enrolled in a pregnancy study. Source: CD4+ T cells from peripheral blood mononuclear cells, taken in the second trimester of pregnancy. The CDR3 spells CASSASGSADTQYF. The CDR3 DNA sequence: TGTGCCAGCAGCGCGAGCGGGAGTGCAGATACGCAGTATTTT.